This T cell receptor (beta chain) was observed in a study of cytomegalovirus exposure and HLA in healthy donors. General observations from the study: It was only CMV serostatus that was available as immune exposure information. A later examination showed that TCR association rates differed by HLA locus, with DRB1 most and HLA-C fewest. Analysis was carried out at a later point, and it linked a missense DCLRE1C variant to TCR beta V- and J-gene trimming.

There are 16 residues in the CDR3. The V and J ends lost 1 base and 2 bases respectively, with 12 bases between them. Germline V gene data show CDR1 as SGHTA and CDR2 as FQGNSA. Comment on this clone: Its matching antigen is unknown.

The donors (healthy individuals) were bone marrow donors. The PCR used 60 Vbeta and 13 Jbeta primers. Some clones are missing from TCRdb's copy, which holds only in-frame ones; the method was immunoSEQ multiplex PCR. This table has 110,000 to 150,000 clones, about two thirds appearing once. The J gene is TRBJ1-5, the V gene TRBV7-2, with D unclear. This clonotype was obtained from a man in his forties in good health and CMV-seronegative. Sequenced material: PBMCs. Here the CDR3 DNA reads TGTGCCAGCAGCTTAGAGGCCTACGAGGGCAATCAGCCCCAGCATTTT. It yields the protein CASSLEAYEGNQPQHF.